This T cell receptor (beta chain) was observed in a study of control samples from healthy donors and cancer patients. Trimming stripped 4 bases from V and 6 bases from J, with 7 bases between. The CDR3 has 12 residues. Some clones are missing from TCRdb's copy, which holds only in-frame ones; the method was immunoSEQ multiplex PCR. The data hold approximately 60,000 clones, with 90% observed a single time. The chain recombines TRBV12-3 or TRBV12-4 with TRBJ1-5; D ambiguous. Sequenced sample: PBMCs. This clonotype was obtained from a woman between 45 and 60 years old with colorectal cancer. The CDR3 is CASSSFGQPQHF. The CDR3, as DNA: TGTGCCAGCAGTTCCTTCGGTCAGCCCCAGCATTTT.